This T cell receptor beta chain emerged from a study of cytomegalovirus exposure and HLA in healthy donors. Whole-study findings and limits: It was reportedly the case that the classifier diagnosed cytomegalovirus status with high specificity and sensitivity.

Of note for this clone: Its target is unknown.

Germline V gene lookup returns CDR1 MNHEY and CDR2 SMNVEV (reference sequence). Trimming took off 2 bases at V and 0 bases at J, with 11 bases between the two ends. The CDR3 covers 16 residues. Here immunoSEQ multiplex PCR was the method, and the copy in TCRdb shows in-frame clones only, minus some. The sample consists of roughly 300,000 clones, more than 80% of them appearing once. V is TRBV27 and J is TRBJ2-1; D remains unclear. The receptor was derived from a young woman in good health and CMV-seronegative. Sequencing was performed on PBMCs. The CDR3: CASSLPPGSSYNEQFF. The DNA for the CDR3 is TGTGCCAGCAGTTTACCCCCCGGTAGCTCCTACAATGAGCAGTTCTTC.